A single sample is the source of the 5 T cell receptor beta chains below, sequenced in a study of beta chain features in type 1 diabetes. Expressed TCRB transcripts were sequenced, since all the RNA that had been isolated was reverse transcribed. The protocol was immunoSEQ multiplex PCR, while the TCRdb copy is restricted to in-frame clones and leaves out a portion. Of approximately 340,000 clones listed, approximately 15% are singletons. Sequenced material: naive CD4+ T cells from blood. These receptors originate from a woman between 18 and 29 years old in good health.

This clone was observed a handful of times. The chain couples TRBV30 to TRBJ1-2; the D is unclear. Looked up from germline, CDR1 is GTSNPN and CDR2 is SVGIG (reference sequence). V was cut by 4 bases and J by 1 base, with 13 bases left in between. The CDR3 is 14 amino acids. CDR3 bases: TGTGCCTGGACCCCTAGCTGGGGTAACTATGGCTACACCTTC. It codes for CAWTPSWGNYGYTF.

This clone was counted only a few times. The rearrangement uses TRBV5-1 and TRBJ2-7; no clear D gene. Germline V CDR1 and CDR2: SGHRS, YFSETQ. Trimming cost V 7 bases and J 6 bases, with 14 bases left between them. CDR3 length: 12 amino acids. CDR3 DNA: TGCGCCAGCCGAGGAAGACGCGGCGAGCAGTACTTC. Translating it yields CASRGRRGEQYF.

This chain links TRBV2 with TRBJ2-7; possibly TRBD1 for D (5 bases). There are 13 residues in the CDR3. V was shortened by 8 bases and J by 3 bases, with 14 bases between the two germline ends. Germline V gives CDR1 SNHLY, CDR2 FYNNEI. CDR3 amino acids: CASSKGALYEQYF. The CDR3 DNA sequence: TGTGCCAGCTCCAAAGGGGCACTCTACGAGCAGTACTTC.

This chain connects TRBV30 to TRBJ2-5, with a weak D call TRBD2 (6 bases). CDR3 length: 15 residues. V lost 3 bases, J lost 2 bases, and 16 bases lay in between. Germline CDR1 is GTSNPN and CDR2 is SVGIG (reference sequence). CDR3 loop: CAWSDTGTRQETQYF. The CDR3 bases are TGTGCCTGGAGCGATACCGGGACTCGGCAAGAGACCCAGTACTTC.

Comments on this clone: Germline is not matched at one junction end, which may reflect a read error. The chain employs TRBV7-9 and TRBJ2-5; 11 bases agree with TRBD2. Germline-derived CDR1 and CDR2 are SEHNR and FQNEAQ (reference sequence). This CDR3 has 14 amino acids. The CDR3 sequence is CASSLAGGGETQYF. The CDR3 DNA is TGTGCCAGCAGCCTAGCGGGAGGAGGGGAGACCCAGTACTTC. Drawing the rest from reference TRBV7-9 and TRBJ2-5, the complete variable domain is DTGVSQNPRHKITKRGQNVTFRCDPISEHNRLYWYRQTLGQGPEFLTYFQNEAQLEKSRLLSDRFSAERPKGSFSTLEIQRTEQGDSAMYLCASSLAGGGETQYFGPGTRLLVL.